Following are 10 T cell receptor beta chains from one sample sequenced in a study of blood T cell repertoires in COVID-19. This table comes from immunoSEQ multiplex PCR, and its TCRdb copy is limited to in-frame clones, with some not included. The data contain tens of thousands of clones, roughly 85% of them singletons. Sample: peripheral blood. The source is a human donor in a cohort sampled during active COVID-19.

This clone was picked up one time. V usage is TRBV7-3 and J usage is TRBJ2-2, with 7 bases fitting TRBD2. Germline lookup yields CDR1 SGHTA and CDR2 FQGTGA. CDR3 length equals 16 residues. With V trimmed by 4 bases and J by 1 base, 6 bases remained unmatched. The CDR3 sequence is CASSSSGTMNTGELFF. Here the CDR3 DNA reads TGTGCCAGCAGCTCCTCCGGGACTATGAACACCGGGGAGCTGTTTTTT. Full variable domain (outside the CDR3, taken from reference TRBV7-3 and TRBJ2-2): GAGVSQTPSNKVTEKGKYVELRCDPISGHTALYWYRQSLGQGPEFLIYFQGTGAADDSGLPNDRFFAVRPEGSVSTLKIQRTERGDSAVYLCASSSSGTMNTGELFFGEGSRLTVL.

The chain is built from TRBV5-1 and TRBJ1-1; 7 bases fit TRBD1. CDR3 size: 16 residues. Germline values: CDR1 SGHRS, CDR2 YFSETQ. J was trimmed by 0 bases and V by 4 bases; bases with no gene match: 9. The CDR3 region has the DNA TGCGCCAGCAGCCGTGGGACAGCCACCATGAACACTGAAGCTTTCTTT. This sequence encodes CASSRGTATMNTEAFF.

The V and J genes are TRBV28 and TRBJ1-5; 7 nucleotides match TRBD1. This CDR3 region has 14 residues. The germline CDR1 and CDR2 sequences are MDHEN and SYDVKM. Trimming at V came to 6 bases and at J to 2 bases, leaving 4 bases not matched to a gene. CDR3 sequence: CASRQGDGNQPQHF. The CDR3 coding sequence is TGTGCCAGCAGGCAGGGGGACGGCAATCAGCCCCAGCATTTT. The complete variable domain, with remaining parts taken from reference TRBV28 and TRBJ1-5, reads DVKVTQSSRYLVKRTGEKVFLECVQDMDHENMFWYRQDPGLGLRLIYFSYDVKMKEKGDIPEGYSVSREKKERFSLILESASTNQTSMYLCASRQGDGNQPQHFGDGTRLSIL.

This clone has just one count. The chain couples TRBV5-4 to TRBJ2-7; D gene uncertain. The germline gives CDR1 SGHNT, CDR2 YYREEE (reference sequence). The V end was cut by 0 bases, the J end by 4 bases, with 5 bases between. The CDR3 covers 12 residues. The CDR3 bases are TGTGCCAGCAGCTTGGACAAATACGAGCAGTACTTC. The encoded protein is CASSLDKYEQYF. The variable domain in full, completed from reference TRBV5-4 and TRBJ2-7, reads ETGVTQSPTHLIKTRGQQVTLRCSSQSGHNTVSWYQQALGQGPQFIFQYYREEENGRGNFPPRFSGLQFPNYSSELNVNALELDDSALYLCASSLDKYEQYFGPGTRLTVT.

V gene TRBV2 combines with J gene TRBJ1-5; maybe TRBD1 (6 bases). V was pared by 3 bases and J by 4 bases, with 10 bases between. The germline V gene encodes CDR1 SNHLY and CDR2 FYNNEI. CDR3 length: 14 amino acids. The CDR3 bases are TGTGCCAGCAGTGACCGGACAGTAAATCAGCCCCAGCATTTT. Translating it yields CASSDRTVNQPQHF. Full variable domain (missing parts from reference TRBV2 and TRBJ1-5): EPEVTQTPSHQVTQMGQEVILRCVPISNHLYFYWYRQILGQKVEFLVSFYNNEISEKSEIFDDQFSVERPDGSNFTLKIRSTKLEDSAMYFCASSDRTVNQPQHFGDGTRLSIL.

This chain uses TRBV7-2 with TRBJ1-2, with TRBD1 matching 9 bases. The CDR3 loop spans 16 amino acids. After removal of 1 base from V and 0 bases from J, the junction contained 3 bases not matched to a gene. Germline CDR1 reads SGHTA; CDR2 reads FQGNSA. In DNA form, the CDR3 reads TGTGCCAGCAGCTTAGGACAGGGGGGAGCTAACTATGGCTACACCTTC. The encoded protein is CASSLGQGGANYGYTF.

This chain links TRBV7-9 with TRBJ1-2; 7 bases match TRBD1. The CDR3 sequence is 14 residues long. Losses at the gene ends were 6 bases for V and 4 bases for J; bases not matched to a gene: 8. Germline CDR1 SEHNR, CDR2 FQNEAQ (reference sequence). This chain's CDR3 is CASSAEGGAYGYTF. The CDR3 nucleotides are TGTGCCAGCAGTGCAGAAGGGGGCGCCTATGGCTACACCTTC.

V gene TRBV30 combines with J gene TRBJ1-4, with 10 positions matching TRBD1. CDR3 length: 14 residues. Germline V gene data show CDR1 as GTSNPN and CDR2 as SVGIG (reference sequence). V shed 7 bases, J shed 6 bases, and the junction held 8 bases outside the gene matches. CDR3 nucleotide sequence: TGTGCCTTCCCTACCGGGACAGGGGATGAAAAACTGTTTTTT. Protein: CAFPTGTGDEKLFF.

This clone was detected only a few times. The chain couples TRBV6-5 to TRBJ1-5; TRBD1 aligns across 8 bases. The CDR3 has 15 residues. Germline trimming cut 10 bases from V and 3 bases from J; bases unmatched to any gene: 11. Per the germline V gene, CDR1 is MNHEY and CDR2 is SVGAGI. The CDR3 nucleotides are TGTGCCACCTCCGACAGGGGAAGTACCAATCAGCCCCAGCATTTT. It codes for CATSDRGSTNQPQHF.

The chain has TRBV6-7 and TRBJ2-7; 7 bases fit TRBD1. TRBV6-7 falls under the ORF class, with uncertain function. V lost 4 bases to trimming and J lost 5 bases; unmatched junction nucleotides: 8. This CDR3 spans 14 amino acids. Here the CDR3 DNA reads TGTGCCAGCAGTTTAAGACAGGGTTTACACGAGCAGTACTTC. This sequence encodes CASSLRQGLHEQYF.